This T cell receptor (beta chain) appears in the sequencing data of a study of T cell repertoires and HLA-DP antigens. In the case of this clone: The antigen is unknown.

The data were produced by immunoSEQ multiplex PCR, yet TCRdb's version contains in-frame clones alone and is incomplete. The sample yields approximately 100,000 clones, roughly 86% seen once. The V and J ends lost 3 bases and 4 bases respectively, with 7 bases between them. Looked up from germline, CDR1 is MDHEN and CDR2 is SYDVKM. The CDR3 runs 12 residues. The origin of this receptor is a man in his fifties or sixties in good health and CMV-seronegative. This chain joins TRBV28 and TRBJ2-7; the D gene is possibly TRBD2 (5 bases). The source material was CD4+ T cells from PBMCs. CDR3 sequence (DNA): TGTGCCAGCAGTTTCAGCGGATACGAGCAGTACTTC. Translation: CASSFSGYEQYF. The complete variable domain, with remaining parts taken from reference TRBV28 and TRBJ2-7, reads DVKVTQSSRYLVKRTGEKVFLECVQDMDHENMFWYRQDPGLGLRLIYFSYDVKMKEKGDIPEGYSVSREKKERFSLILESASTNQTSMYLCASSFSGYEQYFGPGTRLTVT.